A single sample gave rise to the 19 T cell receptor beta chains below, sequenced in a study of cytomegalovirus exposure and HLA in healthy donors. The PCR employed 60 Vbeta primers together with 13 Jbeta primers. Repertoires were generated with immunoSEQ multiplex PCR, while TCRdb's copy carries only in-frame clones and drops some. The table lists approximately 170,000 clones, 85% of them singletons. The sample consisted of PBMCs. Receptor source: a boy aged 2-15 years in good health and CMV-seronegative.

This chain joins TRBV10-3 and TRBJ1-5, with TRBD1 identical over 12 bases. Germline loops: CDR1 ENHRY, CDR2 SYGVKD. The CDR3 runs to 17 residues. Unmatched junction bases numbered 7, after V lost 3 bases and J lost 4 bases. The CDR3 is CAISDGTGGRGNQPQHF. CDR3 in DNA: TGTGCCATCAGTGATGGGACAGGGGGCCGAGGGAATCAGCCCCAGCATTTT.

The J gene is TRBJ2-3, the V gene TRBV6-4; tentatively, D is TRBD2 (6 bases). The V end lost 6 bases, the J end lost 4 bases, and 14 bases lay between the germline ends. Germline CDR1 and CDR2: MRHNA and SNTAGT. The CDR3 has 14 residues. CDR3 amino acids: CASSVFGEADTQYF. The CDR3 nucleotides are TGTGCCAGCAGCGTTTTCGGGGAGGCAGATACGCAGTATTTT.

V is TRBV10-1 and J is TRBJ2-2; 11 bases match TRBD2. Trimming cost V 4 bases and J 2 bases; bases outside gene matches: 6. This CDR3 comprises 17 residues. The germline CDR1 and CDR2 sequences are WNHNN and SYGVQD (reference sequence). In nucleotides, the CDR3 is TGCGCCAGCAGTGTAACTAGCGGGGGCCGAAACACCGGGGAGCTGTTTTTT. It is translated as CASSVTSGGRNTGELFF.

The rearrangement uses TRBV6-5 and TRBJ2-1, with D possibly being TRBD2 (6 bases). From germline, CDR1 is MNHEY and CDR2 SVGAGI. Trimming pared 0 bases from V and 3 bases from J, leaving 12 bases between. The CDR3 is made up of 16 amino acids. CDR3: CASSYSKTRIYNEQFF. The CDR3 DNA follows: TGTGCCAGCAGTTACTCGAAGACTAGGATCTACAATGAGCAGTTCTTC.

V gene TRBV18 combines with J gene TRBJ2-7; 8 bases agree with TRBD1. The CDR3 is 14 amino acids. With 5 bases clipped from V and 2 bases from J, the junction kept 5 bases outside the gene matches. The germline V gene encodes CDR1 KGHSH and CDR2 LQKENI. In DNA form, the CDR3 reads TGTGCCAGCTCAAGGGACAGGCAAACCTACGAGCAGTACGTC. Its translation is CASSRDRQTYEQYV.

The CDR3: CASSQGLRTREQYF. The CDR3 coding sequence is TGCGCCAGCAGCCAAGGCCTTCGGACTAGGGAGCAGTACTTC. The genes are TRBV4-1 and TRBJ2-7; 7 bases line up with TRBD2. After removal of 1 base from V and 7 bases from J, the junction contained 7 bases not matched to a gene. Germline V gene lookup returns CDR1 MGHRA and CDR2 YSYEKL. This CDR3 comprises 14 residues.

The V call is TRBV11-1, the J call TRBJ2-2, with a possible D match to TRBD1 (6 bases). CDR3 size: 13 residues. From germline, CDR1 is SGHAT and CDR2 FQDESV (reference sequence). V shed 1 base and J shed 6 bases, with 6 bases lying between them. CDR3 bases: TGTGCCAGCAGCTTAGGGGGGCCCGGGGAGCTGTTTTTT. Translating it yields CASSLGGPGELFF.

V is TRBV6-1 and J is TRBJ2-5; D remains ambiguous. V lost 8 bases to trimming and J lost 5 bases, with 15 bases between them. Germline lookup yields CDR1 MNHNS and CDR2 SASEGT. The CDR3 totals 13 residues. CDR3 bases: TGTGCCAGCTGTAATGGGCCTGGGGAGACCCAGTACTTC. Its protein product is CASCNGPGETQYF.

This clone has a single count. The chain links TRBV6-5 to TRBJ2-2; 11 nucleotides agree with TRBD2. There are 12 residues in the CDR3. Looked up from germline, CDR1 is MNHEY and CDR2 is SVGAGI. The DNA of the CDR3 is TGTGCGTCTAGCGGGAGGACCGGGGAGCTGTTTTTT. It yields the protein CASSGRTGELFF.

V is TRBV13 and J is TRBJ2-5; 11 positions agree with TRBD1. Germline V lookup: CDR1 PRHDT, CDR2 FYEKMQ (reference sequence). Trimming cost V 5 bases and J 5 bases; bases outside gene matches: 7. The CDR3 runs 15 residues. The CDR3 protein is CASSPSGQGEETQYF. CDR3 DNA sequence: TGTGCCAGCAGCCCATCGGGACAGGGGGAGGAGACCCAGTACTTC.

The rearrangement uses TRBV28 and TRBJ1-5, with TRBD1 as a possible D gene (6 bases). This CDR3 has 16 residues. V was trimmed by 5 bases and J by 4 bases, leaving 18 bases between them. CDR1 MDHEN and CDR2 SYDVKM come from the germline V gene. The CDR3 protein is CASSPPSGVGNQPQHF. CDR3 bases: TGTGCCAGCAGTCCGCCGTCAGGGGTAGGAAATCAGCCCCAGCATTTT.

This clone was recorded only once. CDR3 nucleotide sequence: TGCAGCGTTGAAGATCAGCGGTATGGCTACACCTTC. Amino acids: CSVEDQRYGYTF. The chain couples TRBV29-1 to TRBJ1-2, with D unresolved. The CDR3 spans 12 residues. Germline CDR1 is SQVTM and CDR2 is ANQGSEA. V gave up 0 bases and J gave up 5 bases, with 7 bases separating them.

The V gene is TRBV5-1, the J gene TRBJ2-1, with D unclear. Germline V gives CDR1 SGHRS, CDR2 YFSETQ. This CDR3 contains 13 residues. V shed 7 bases and J shed 5 bases, with 13 bases lying between them. CDR3 protein: CASQWHRDNEQFF. CDR3 sequence (DNA): TGCGCCAGCCAATGGCACAGAGACAATGAGCAGTTCTTC.

This clone occurred once. V and J are TRBV19 and TRBJ2-1; maybe TRBD2 (5 bases). With 6 bases removed from V and 13 bases from J, the gap between germline ends came to 19 bases. CDR1 LNHDA and CDR2 SQIVND come from the germline V gene (reference sequence). The CDR3 runs 13 residues. CDR3 amino acids: CASRRASASGQFF. CDR3 nucleotide sequence: TGTGCCAGTAGGAGGGCCTCTGCCTCGGGCCAGTTCTTC.

The V gene is TRBV15, the J gene TRBJ2-7; D unclear. The CDR3 spans 14 residues. Trimming shortened V by 1 base and J by 0 bases, and 7 bases separated the two germline ends. Germline CDR1 reads LNHNV; CDR2 reads YYDKDF (reference sequence). The CDR3 loop reads CATSRVDNSYEQYF. The CDR3 DNA reads as TGTGCCACCAGCAGAGTCGACAACTCCTACGAGCAGTACTTC.

The chain joins TRBV29-1 to TRBJ2-7; D possibly corresponds to TRBD2 (7 bases). This CDR3 is built from 11 residues. From germline, CDR1 is SQVTM and CDR2 ANQGSEA. V was trimmed by 7 bases and J by 4 bases, leaving 11 bases between them. Here the CDR3 DNA reads TGCAGCGCCGGGGGGCAATACGAGCAGTACTTC. Translation gives CSAGGQYEQYF.

There are a few counts of this clone. The chain has TRBV6-4 and TRBJ2-5; TRBD2 matches at 12 bases. The CDR3 loop spans 15 amino acids. The germline V gene has CDR1 MRHNA and CDR2 SNTAGT. Unmatched junction bases numbered 7, after V lost 6 bases and J lost 5 bases. CDR3 DNA: TGTGCCAGCAGCAGACTAGCGGGAGTTTCGGAGACCCAGTACTTC. Amino acid sequence: CASSRLAGVSETQYF.

The chain joins TRBV5-1 to TRBJ2-6; 8 positions match TRBD1. CDR1 is SGHRS, CDR2 YFSETQ, per germline. V shed 3 bases, J shed 0 bases, and the junction held 5 bases outside the gene matches. This CDR3 has 17 residues. CDR3 bases: TGCGCCAGCAGCTCGGACAGGGTTAGCTCTGGGGCCAACGTCCTGACTTTC. Encoded protein: CASSSDRVSSGANVLTF.

The chain couples TRBV5-4 to TRBJ2-4; a weak D match, TRBD2 (5 bases). Germline V lookup: CDR1 SGHNT, CDR2 YYREEE (reference sequence). The length of the CDR3 is 11 residues. The V and J ends lost 4 bases and 10 bases respectively, with 9 bases between them. The CDR3 DNA follows: TGTGCCAGCAGCGCGGGCCCTATTCAGTACTTC. Translation: CASSAGPIQYF.